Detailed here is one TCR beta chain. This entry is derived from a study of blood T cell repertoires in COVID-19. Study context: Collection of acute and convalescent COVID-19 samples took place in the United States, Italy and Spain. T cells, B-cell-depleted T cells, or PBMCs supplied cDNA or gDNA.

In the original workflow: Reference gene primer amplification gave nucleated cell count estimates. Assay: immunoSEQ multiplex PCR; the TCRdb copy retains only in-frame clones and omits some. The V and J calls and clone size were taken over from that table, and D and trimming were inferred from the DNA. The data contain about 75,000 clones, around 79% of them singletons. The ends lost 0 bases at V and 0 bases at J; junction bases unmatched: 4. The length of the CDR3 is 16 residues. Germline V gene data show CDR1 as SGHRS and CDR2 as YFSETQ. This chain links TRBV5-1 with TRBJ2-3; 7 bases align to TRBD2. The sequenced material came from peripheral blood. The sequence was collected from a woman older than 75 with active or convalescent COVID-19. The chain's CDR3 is CASSLAGGGSTDTQYF. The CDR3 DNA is TGCGCCAGCAGCTTGGCCGGCGGGGGAAGCACAGATACGCAGTATTTT.